This T cell receptor (beta chain) was sequenced in a study of shared clonotypes between healthy human individuals. This table comes from immunoSEQ multiplex PCR, and its TCRdb copy is limited to in-frame clones, with some not included. The sample yields fewer than 2.5 million clones, 93% seen once. J was trimmed by 2 bases and V by 3 bases; bases with no gene match: 4. Germline lookup yields CDR1 SNHLY and CDR2 FYNNEI. This CDR3 is built from 16 residues. The receptor was isolated from a man aged 18 to 30 in good health. Some clones in this sample may be carry-over from other donors' samples. The chain uses TRBV2 and TRBJ2-1; 10 positions agree with TRBD2. Input material: naive CD4+ T cells from PBMCs. The sample's subset: CD45RA+ positively selected. CDR3 amino acids: CASSDGSGRAYNEQFF. In nucleotides, the CDR3 is TGTGCCAGCAGTGACGGAAGCGGGAGGGCCTACAATGAGCAGTTCTTC.